This T cell receptor (beta chain) appears in the sequencing data of a study of cytotoxic CD8 clonotypes in ibrutinib-treated CLL. Study background: The patients, some eleven relapsed/refractory and approximately 15 treatment-naive, included 17 who were IGHV unmutated. Study-wide results and caveats: Circulating CD8+ T-cell counts were tracked by baseline clonality, which exceeded that of age-matched healthy donors.

Sequencing was performed with immunoSEQ multiplex PCR; in TCRdb, only in-frame clones are kept and a portion is missing. The sample records more than 70,000 clones, roughly 77% being singletons. Worth noting for this clone: Its antigen is as yet unknown.

This clonotype originated in a human donor with chronic lymphocytic leukemia. The specimen was PBMCs, collected after 12 months of ibrutinib treatment.

CDR3 loop: CASSFQGGRYTEAFF. CDR3 bases: TGTGCCAGCAGTTTCCAGGGGGGTCGTTACACTGAAGCTTTCTTT. V usage is TRBV28 and J usage is TRBJ1-1; 7 nucleotides line up with TRBD1. The CDR3 consists of 15 residues. J gave up 3 bases and V 3 bases, and 7 bases lay outside the gene matches. Germline V lookup: CDR1 MDHEN, CDR2 SYDVKM.